Below are 30 T cell receptor beta chains sequenced from a single sample in a study of beta chain features in type 1 diabetes. The entirety of the isolated RNA underwent reverse transcription, so expressed TCRB transcripts were sequenced. Produced via immunoSEQ multiplex PCR; TCRdb's table is partial and in-frame only. Here the sample spans 85,000 to 110,000 clones, under 30% being singletons. Study-level results: Among patients with Type 1 diabetes, TCRB CDR3s were moderately but significantly shorter in every one of the four CD4+ subsets.

The antigens these receptors bind are not known. Material: central memory CD4+ T cells from blood. The source is a woman under 30 with type 1 diabetes.

The chain uses TRBV27 and TRBJ2-7; TRBD2 agrees at 9 bases. CDR1 is MNHEY, CDR2 SMNVEV, per germline (reference sequence). Trimming took 7 bases from V and 2 from J; bases not matched to a gene: 6. CDR3 size: 14 residues. The DNA of the CDR3 is TGTGCCAGCATGCGTCTAGCGGGAACCTACGAGCAGTACGTC. Protein sequence: CASMRLAGTYEQYV.

The chain carries TRBV2 and TRBJ1-2, with D maybe TRBD1 (6 bases). The CDR3 contains 14 residues. Germline V gene lookup returns CDR1 SNHLY and CDR2 FYNNEI. Trimming shortened V by 5 bases and J by 5 bases, and 15 bases separated the two germline ends. CDR3 sequence reads: CASSRQGQGYGYTF. CDR3 nucleotide sequence: TGTGCCAGCAGTCGGCAGGGGCAAGGTTATGGCTACACCTTC.

A few counts support this clone. The chain is built from TRBV18 and TRBJ2-1, with 8 bases matching TRBD2. With 3 bases clipped from V and 7 bases from J, the junction kept 23 bases outside the gene matches. The CDR3 loop spans 20 amino acids. From germline, CDR1 is KGHSH and CDR2 LQKENI. In nucleotides, the CDR3 is TGTGCCAGCTCACCCCCCGTGAGAGGTAGTAGCGGGAAGGTGAGGAATGAGCAGTTCTTC. Translating gives CASSPPVRGSSGKVRNEQFF.

The V gene is TRBV5-6, the J gene TRBJ2-5; 14 bases line up with TRBD2. The CDR3 extends over 16 amino acids. Losses at the gene ends were 2 bases for V and 5 bases for J; bases not matched to a gene: 5. Germline lookup yields CDR1 SGHDT and CDR2 YYEEEE. DNA of the CDR3: TGTGCCAGCAGCTTTGCGACTAGCGGGAGGGGCGAGACCCAGTACTTC. It yields the protein CASSFATSGRGETQYF.

This clone was detected a few times. The J gene is TRBJ2-5, the V gene TRBV28, with D perhaps matching TRBD2 (5 bases). This CDR3 is built from 15 residues. V lost 2 bases and J lost 1, with 11 bases in between. Germline V lookup: CDR1 MDHEN, CDR2 SYDVKM. The CDR3 region is CASSLTGVGQETQYF. The DNA of the CDR3 is TGTGCCAGCAGTTTAACCGGGGTGGGCCAAGAGACCCAGTACTTC.

In this sample, this clone turned up a few times. The chain links TRBV6-6 to TRBJ1-5; no clear D. This CDR3 is built from 16 residues. Trimming pared 5 bases from V and 5 bases from J, leaving 19 bases between. CDR1 is MNHNY, CDR2 SVGAGI, per germline (reference sequence). The CDR3 reads CASSGPRFSPDQPQHF. For the CDR3, the DNA is TGTGCCAGCAGTGGCCCCAGGTTTTCCCCGGATCAGCCCCAGCATTTT.

This sequence joins TRBV7-2 and TRBJ2-3, with 9 bases lining up with TRBD1. V was clipped by 1 base and J by 4 bases; unmatched bases: 6. Germline V gives CDR1 SGHTA, CDR2 FQGNSA. The length of the CDR3 is 16 residues. This CDR3 is CASSLEVRQGADTQYF. In nucleotides, the CDR3 is TGTGCCAGCAGCTTAGAGGTTAGACAGGGGGCAGATACGCAGTATTTT.

This clone has just a few counts. This sequence joins TRBV7-9 and TRBJ2-1; 7 bases are a match to TRBD1. With V trimmed by 5 bases and J by 1 base, 8 bases remained unmatched. From germline, CDR1 is SEHNR and CDR2 FQNEAQ (reference sequence). The CDR3 length is 16 residues. The CDR3 DNA reads as TGTGCCAGCAGCGTACAAACGACAGGGTCCTACAATGAGCAGTTCTTC. Translating it yields CASSVQTTGSYNEQFF.

In this sample, this clone turned up a few times. The chain carries TRBV11-3 and TRBJ2-1, with 14 bases fitting TRBD2. CDR3 length: 18 residues. Germline V gene data show CDR1 as SGHNT and CDR2 as YENEEA. The V and J ends lost 1 base and 4 bases, in that order; junction bases with no gene match: 6. The CDR3 sequence: CASSLVGTSGSPYNEQFF. DNA of the CDR3: TGTGCCAGCAGCTTAGTGGGGACTAGCGGGAGCCCTTACAATGAGCAGTTCTTC. The full variable domain, completed using reference TRBV11-3 and TRBJ2-1, is EAGVVQSPRYKIIEKKQPVAFWCNPISGHNTLYWYLQNLGQGPELLIRYENEEAVDDSQLPKDRFSAERLKGVDSTLKIQPAELGDSAVYLCASSLVGTSGSPYNEQFFGPGTRLTVL.

This clone was observed a few times. The chain joins TRBV5-1 to TRBJ2-3; 7 bases match TRBD1. Germline values: CDR1 SGHRS, CDR2 YFSETQ. This CDR3 is 15 amino acids long. The V and J ends lost 0 bases and 4 bases, in that order; junction bases with no gene match: 5. CDR3 DNA sequence: TGCGCCAGCAGCTTGGGTAGACAGGGAGCAGATACGCAGTATTTT. Protein sequence: CASSLGRQGADTQYF.

This clone was seen only a few times. The chain links TRBV6-1 to TRBJ2-2, with 12 bases aligning to TRBD2. V lost 3 bases, J lost 7 bases, and 6 bases stayed unmatched. The CDR3 is 16 amino acids. Germline values: CDR1 MNHNS, CDR2 SASEGT. The CDR3 DNA is TGTGCCAGCAGTGATGCAATACTAGCGGGAGGCGGGGAGCTGTTTTTT. This sequence encodes CASSDAILAGGGELFF.

The chain is built from TRBV7-2 and TRBJ2-7; D gene unclear. The CDR3 runs to 14 residues. The ends were cut back, 6 bases at V and 2 bases at J, with 14 bases in the middle. Germline-derived CDR1 and CDR2 are SGHTA and FQGNSA. The CDR3 is CASSGTGGPYEQYF. In nucleotides, the CDR3 is TGTGCCAGCAGTGGTACCGGCGGCCCCTACGAGCAGTACTTC.

This clone was seen a few times. The chain links TRBV28 to TRBJ2-3; 8 positions match TRBD1. V trimming: 3 bases; J trimming: 3 bases; junction bases outside the gene matches: 2. The germline V gene has CDR1 MDHEN and CDR2 SYDVKM. The CDR3 is 14 amino acids. CDR3 region: CASSLTGETDTQYF. The DNA for the CDR3 is TGTGCCAGCAGTTTGACAGGGGAGACAGATACGCAGTATTTT.

This chain uses TRBV7-2 with TRBJ2-1, with TRBD1 identical over 9 bases. Germline V gives CDR1 SGHTA, CDR2 FQGNSA. Trimming cost V 0 bases and J 6 bases; bases outside gene matches: 12. The CDR3 consists of 18 residues. The CDR3 loop reads CASSLAGVAGTGSNEQFF. The CDR3, as DNA: TGTGCCAGCAGCTTAGCGGGGGTTGCCGGGACAGGGTCCAATGAGCAGTTCTTC.

This clone has just a few counts. In DNA, the CDR3 is TGTGCCAGCAGTGAGAGGACAGTCTATCAGCCCCAGCATTTT. Its protein is CASSERTVYQPQHF. The chain combines TRBV2 with TRBJ1-5; the D gene is possibly TRBD1 (6 bases). V was pared by 3 bases and J by 5 bases, with 11 bases between. The germline CDR1 and CDR2 sequences are SNHLY and FYNNEI. The CDR3 consists of 14 residues.

This chain joins TRBV4-3 and TRBJ2-5; 9 nucleotides line up with TRBD1. The V gene end was trimmed by 4 bases and the J gene end by 4 bases; junction bases not matched to a gene: 10. Germline CDR1 and CDR2: LGHNA and YSLEER. This CDR3 is built from 16 residues. Here the CDR3 DNA reads TGCGCCAGCAGCCCCGATTCGGGACAGGGCCCAGAGACCCAGTACTTC. It translates to CASSPDSGQGPETQYF.

The chain employs TRBV4-2 and TRBJ2-6; tentative D call: TRBD1 (5 bases). The CDR3 length is 18 residues. Germline CDR1 reads LGHNA; CDR2 reads YNFKEQ. Trimming removed 1 base at V and 0 bases at J, with 13 bases between. The CDR3 here is CASSQAGAVSSGANVLTF. The DNA of the CDR3 is TGTGCCAGCAGCCAAGCTGGGGCAGTTAGCTCTGGGGCCAACGTCCTGACTTTC.

The CDR3 loop is CASSPSPDILSRVLRYGYTF. CDR3 sequence (DNA): TGTGCCAGCAGTCCATCTCCGGACATTCTGTCCCGAGTGCTACGCTATGGCTACACCTTC. The chain uses TRBV27 and TRBJ1-2, with D tentatively TRBD1 (5 bases). Germline V gene lookup returns CDR1 MNHEY and CDR2 SMNVEV (reference sequence). The CDR3 totals 20 residues. V dropped 5 bases and J dropped 4 bases, with 32 bases sitting between them.

This clone came up a few times. The rearrangement joins TRBV28 to TRBJ2-1; a weak D match, TRBD2 (6 bases). V lost 6 bases and J 9 bases, leaving 15 bases between the germline ends. Germline V gene data show CDR1 as MDHEN and CDR2 as SYDVKM. The CDR3 contains 13 residues. The CDR3 nucleotides are TGTGCCAGCAGCCGGGACTGGAACGGTGAGCAGTTCTTC. It encodes CASSRDWNGEQFF.

This chain connects TRBV29-1 to TRBJ1-4, with 7 positions matching TRBD1. Germline trimming cut 6 bases from V and 7 bases from J; bases unmatched to any gene: 8. The CDR3 extends over 13 amino acids. From germline, CDR1 is SQVTM and CDR2 ANQGSEA. This CDR3 is CSVDQTGSEKLFF. The DNA of the CDR3 is TGCAGCGTAGACCAGACAGGGAGTGAAAAACTGTTTTTT.

This clone was detected only a few times. This chain links TRBV7-2 with TRBJ2-7; 8 nucleotides line up with TRBD1. Per germline, CDR1 SGHTA and CDR2 FQGNSA. The CDR3 has 15 residues. The V and J ends lost 6 bases and 4 bases, in that order; junction bases with no gene match: 11. The CDR3, as DNA: TGTGCCAGCAGTCAAAGTACAGGGGGAATATACGAGCAGTACTTC. Translated: CASSQSTGGIYEQYF.

V gene TRBV25-1 combines with J gene TRBJ2-7, with a possible D match to TRBD2 (5 bases). The CDR3 has 13 amino acids. Germline V gene data show CDR1 as MGHDK and CDR2 as SYGVNS. V gave up 3 bases and J gave up 7 bases, with 13 bases separating them. The chain's CDR3 is CASSDFGVREQYV. The CDR3 DNA follows: TGTGCCAGCAGTGATTTCGGGGTTCGGGAGCAGTACGTC.

The rearrangement links TRBV5-4 to TRBJ2-7; tentative D call: TRBD2 (6 bases). The CDR3 has 14 residues. V shed 0 bases and J shed 6 bases, with 13 bases lying between them. Germline CDR1 SGHNT, CDR2 YYREEE (reference sequence). This CDR3 is CASSLGHGTSEQYF. The CDR3, as DNA: TGTGCCAGCAGCTTGGGGCATGGGACTTCCGAGCAGTACTTC.

Remarks on this clone: Other DNA sequences in this specimen translate into the identical CDR3. J is TRBJ2-1 and V is TRBV5-4; D gene uncertain. Trimming pared 2 bases from V and 4 bases from J, leaving 7 bases between. Germline V gene data show CDR1 as SGHNT and CDR2 as YYREEE (reference sequence). This CDR3 is built from 13 residues. Written as DNA, the CDR3 is TGTGCCAGCAGCTTCACTTCGTACAATGAGCAGTTCTTC. It is translated as CASSFTSYNEQFF.

CDR3 nucleotides: TGTGCCAGCTCCCGGGAGGATGAGCAGTTCTTC. Residues: CASSREDEQFF. This chain links TRBV25-1 with TRBJ2-1; 7 positions agree with TRBD2. V shed 8 bases, J shed 8 bases, and the junction held 3 bases outside the gene matches. The CDR3 loop spans 11 amino acids. Germline CDR1 MGHDK, CDR2 SYGVNS.

The gene calls are TRBV15 and TRBJ1-3; D remains unclear. This CDR3 contains 13 residues. Trimming took 0 bases from V and 2 from J, leaving 2 bases between them. CDR1 is LNHNV, CDR2 YYDKDF, per germline (reference sequence). CDR3 residues: CATSRDTGNTIYF. Here the CDR3 DNA reads TGTGCCACCAGCAGAGACACTGGAAACACCATATATTTT.

The rearrangement uses TRBV6-1 and TRBJ2-1, with TRBD1 identical over 10 bases. The CDR3 runs to 15 residues. The V and J ends lost 4 bases and 6 bases, in that order; junction bases with no gene match: 6. Germline CDR1 MNHNS, CDR2 SASEGT. CDR3: CASSGTGGSGNEQFF. The CDR3 DNA sequence: TGTGCCAGCAGTGGGACAGGGGGTTCGGGCAATGAGCAGTTCTTC.

V usage is TRBV7-2 and J usage is TRBJ2-7; no clear D. This CDR3 has 13 amino acids. Germline values: CDR1 SGHTA, CDR2 FQGNSA. The V and J ends lost 5 bases and 4 bases respectively, with 12 bases between them. In DNA form, the CDR3 reads TGTGCCAGCAGCCCAGGTTCGGTTTACGAGCAGTACTTC. Translated, it gives CASSPGSVYEQYF.

This clone came up a few times. The V call is TRBV29-1, the J call TRBJ2-2, with 8 bases lining up with TRBD1. The CDR3 covers 13 residues. V dropped 5 bases and J dropped 4; count of bases not matched to a gene: 3. Germline lookup yields CDR1 SQVTM and CDR2 ANQGSEA. In nucleotides, the CDR3 is TGCAGCGTTCGAACAGGGGGCACCGGGGAGCTGTTTTTT. It translates to CSVRTGGTGELFF.

V usage is TRBV9 and J usage is TRBJ1-3, with no clear D. The CDR3 has 15 amino acids. Trimming took 0 bases from V and 6 from J, leaving 13 bases between them. Looked up from germline, CDR1 is SGDLS and CDR2 is YYNGEE. This CDR3 is CASSVAPGTPNTIYF. The CDR3 coding sequence is TGTGCCAGCAGCGTAGCTCCGGGAACTCCAAACACCATATATTTT.